Listed below are T cell receptor beta chains from one sample, sequenced in a study of cytomegalovirus exposure and HLA in healthy donors. Some clones are missing from TCRdb's copy, which holds only in-frame ones; the method was immunoSEQ multiplex PCR. This table has 71,000 or so clones, approximately 93% appearing once. Specimen: PBMCs. Receptors originate from a woman in her late teens or twenties in good health and CMV-seronegative. CDR3s include the opening cysteine and the closing phenylalanine or tryptophan. D genes are given only for firm matches. Expanded clones are given a class, and other clones once, few, many or no size at all.

D gene	clone size	V gene	J gene	CDR3 DNA	CDR3 protein
.	once	TRBV7-2	TRBJ1-1	TGTGCCAGCAGCCCACTACAGGATCCGGGAGCTGAAGCTTTCTTT	CASSPLQDPGAEAFF
.	.	TRBV11-2	TRBJ2-7	TGTGCCAGCAGCCCAGGGGCAGAAACAAGCTACGAGCAGTACTTC	CASSPGAETSYEQYF
TRBD1	.	TRBV10-3	TRBJ2-2	TGTGCCATCAGTGAGGAGACAGGGGGCATCACCGGGGAGCTGTTTTTT	CAISEETGGITGELFF
.	.	TRBV4-2	TRBJ1-2	TGTGCCAGCAGCCGATCCGCTCGAGGACAGCAAGAAAGGGGCTACACCTTC	CASSRSARGQQERGYTF
TRBD2	.	TRBV27	TRBJ2-1	TGTGCCAGCAGTTTAGGGTCCCGGGGGGTTAGGTCGTACAATGAGCAGTTCTTC	CASSLGSRGVRSYNEQFF
.	.	TRBV6-1	TRBJ1-1	TGTGCCAGCCGCATAGAAGGAGGGGCTGAAGCTTTCTTT	CASRIEGGAEAFF
.	.	TRBV18	TRBJ1-1	TGTGCCAGCGGCCCAGGGAACACTGAAGCTTTCTTT	CASGPGNTEAFF
.	.	TRBV27	TRBJ1-4	TGTGCCAGCAGTTTATACATGGCGGCTAATGAAAAACTGTTTTTT	CASSLYMAANEKLFF
.	.	TRBV9	TRBJ2-6	TGTGCCAGCAGCGAGGGCGGGACAGAGGGTTTCCACTACTCTGGGGCCAACGTCCTGACTTTC	CASSEGGTEGFHYSGANVLTF
TRBD2	.	TRBV18	TRBJ2-3	TGTGCCAGCTCACCCCTGGCCAGCGGGAACACAGATACGCAGTATTTT	CASSPLASGNTDTQYF
TRBD2	.	TRBV12-5	TRBJ2-1	TGTGCTAGTGGCTCTGGACTAGCGGGGCTCAATGAGCAGTTCTTC	CASGSGLAGLNEQFF
TRBD1	.	TRBV2	TRBJ2-7	TGTGCCAGCAGATACCTCCGGGACAGGGTCTTCGAGCAGTACTTC	CASRYLRDRVFEQYF
.	.	TRBV6-1	TRBJ1-1	TGTGCCAGCAGCCCGATGGGGGGAAGGGCCACTGAAGCTTTCTTT	CASSPMGGRATEAFF
TRBD1	.	TRBV27	TRBJ1-4	TGTGCCAGCAGACTGACAGGGTCTGGTGAAAAACTGTTTTTT	CASRLTGSGEKLFF